The 32 T cell receptor beta chains presented below share a single source sample, sequenced in a study of T cells in localized non-small cell lung cancer. TCRdb's table, derived via immunoSEQ multiplex PCR, lists solely in-frame clones and lacks some. The data contain tens of thousands of clones, about 83% of them singletons. The sample here was peripheral blood, taken before any cancer treatment. The receptors here all came from a female donor older than 55 with stage II squamous cell lung carcinoma.

This chain links TRBV7-2 with TRBJ2-3, with a tentative D call TRBD1 (6 bases). The germline V and J ends were trimmed by 5 bases and 3 bases, with 9 bases remaining between them. Germline V lookup: CDR1 SGHTA, CDR2 FQGNSA. CDR3 size: 13 residues. The CDR3 loop reads CASSPTGTDTQYF. The DNA of the CDR3 is TGTGCCAGCAGCCCGACAGGTACAGATACGCAGTATTTT.

The chain has TRBV7-8 and TRBJ2-7; 9 bases align to TRBD2. The V gene's germline CDR1 is SGHVS and CDR2 FQNEAQ. The V and J ends lost 8 bases and 3 bases, in that order; junction bases with no gene match: 11. The CDR3 consists of 15 residues. This CDR3 is CASLTSGAGGYEQYF. CDR3 DNA: TGTGCCAGCCTCACCTCGGGAGCGGGGGGCTACGAGCAGTACTTC.

This clone was counted a few times. The V and J genes are TRBV7-9 and TRBJ1-2; no reliable D call. CDR3 length equals 14 residues. CDR1 and CDR2 (germline): SEHNR, FQNEAQ (reference sequence). The V and J ends lost 5 bases and 0 bases respectively, with 10 bases between them. The CDR3, as DNA: TGTGCCAGCAGCCCCGGGTTCTCTAACTATGGCTACACCTTC. Protein product: CASSPGFSNYGYTF.

The genes are TRBV10-1 and TRBJ2-7; 7 bases are a match to TRBD1. The CDR3 consists of 14 residues. Germline-derived CDR1 and CDR2 are WNHNN and SYGVQD (reference sequence). J lost 3 bases, V lost 1 base, and 3 bases had no gene match. The CDR3 nucleotides read TGCGCCAGCAGTGAGTTTCCAGGGGGCTACGAGCAGTACTTC. Translating gives CASSEFPGGYEQYF.

This clone came up many times. The chain uses TRBV11-2 and TRBJ1-4; 9 bases match TRBD1. This CDR3 has 16 amino acids. Germline V gene sequence: CDR1 SGHAT, CDR2 FQNNGV. V dropped 4 bases and J dropped 6; count of bases not matched to a gene: 9. The CDR3 is CASSSISQGADEKLFF. The CDR3 DNA is TGTGCCAGCAGCTCCATCTCACAGGGGGCTGATGAAAAACTGTTTTTT.

This clone occurred a few times. The genes are TRBV2 and TRBJ2-3; D possibly matches TRBD1 or TRBD2 (5 bases each). Per germline, CDR1 SNHLY and CDR2 FYNNEI. V gave up 10 bases and J gave up 2 bases, with 16 bases separating them. This CDR3 comprises 14 residues. CDR3 DNA sequence: TGTGCCACCGATTCGGACGGGACCACAGATACGCAGTATTTT. Translating gives CATDSDGTTDTQYF.

Comments on this clone: Germline is not matched at one junction end, which may reflect a read error. This rearrangement joins TRBV5-3 to TRBJ1-1; D unclear. TRBV5-3 counts as an open reading frame of uncertain function. The CDR3 contains 14 residues. The CDR3 DNA sequence: TGTGCCAGCAGCTTCTGGCAGGCGAACACTGAAGCTTTCTTT. Its protein is CASSFWQANTEAFF.

The chain joins TRBV28 to TRBJ1-3; D ambiguous. The ends were cut back, 2 bases at V and 0 bases at J, with 5 bases in the middle. This CDR3 has 14 amino acids. Looked up from germline, CDR1 is MDHEN and CDR2 is SYDVKM. The CDR3: CASSLQSSGNTIYF. In nucleotides, the CDR3 is TGTGCCAGCAGTTTACAAAGCTCTGGAAACACCATATATTTT.

The chain is built from TRBV27 and TRBJ2-7; D assignment may be TRBD1 or TRBD2 (5 bases each). V lost 2 bases and J 7 bases, leaving 9 bases between the germline ends. The CDR3 has 12 amino acids. Germline CDR1 reads MNHEY; CDR2 reads SMNVEV (reference sequence). The CDR3, as DNA: TGTGCCAGCAGTTTACGAGGGGCTGAGCAGTACTTC. This codes for CASSLRGAEQYF.

The J gene is TRBJ1-4, the V gene TRBV19; the D is unclear. Trimming left V 3 bases short and J 0 bases short, with 8 bases between. Germline V gene data show CDR1 as LNHDA and CDR2 as SQIVND (reference sequence). This CDR3 is built from 15 residues. CDR3 region: CASSISVATNEKLFF. In nucleotides, the CDR3 is TGTGCCAGTAGTATCTCAGTTGCAACTAATGAAAAACTGTTTTTT.

The rearrangement links TRBV5-4 to TRBJ1-1; D call uncertain. Between the trimmed V and J ends, which lost 2 bases and 5 bases, there was a span of 10 bases. Germline-derived CDR1 and CDR2 are SGHNT and YYREEE (reference sequence). The length of the CDR3 is 13 residues. The CDR3 DNA reads as TGTGCCAGCAGCTTATGGGGTGGAACTGAAGCTTTCTTT. Translated: CASSLWGGTEAFF. The whole variable domain, filled in from reference TRBV5-4 and TRBJ1-1, reads ETGVTQSPTHLIKTRGQQVTLRCSSQSGHNTVSWYQQALGQGPQFIFQYYREEENGRGNFPPRFSGLQFPNYSSELNVNALELDDSALYLCASSLWGGTEAFFGQGTRLTVV.

This chain joins TRBV6-5 and TRBJ2-1; TRBD2 aligns across 7 bases. CDR3 length equals 16 residues. Trimming took 0 bases from V and 0 from J; bases not matched to a gene: 2. Germline V gene lookup returns CDR1 MNHEY and CDR2 SVGAGI. In DNA, the CDR3 is TGTGCCAGCAGTTACTCTCCGGGGGGCTCCTACAATGAGCAGTTCTTC. This gives the protein CASSYSPGGSYNEQFF.

This clone came up a few times. In DNA, the CDR3 is TGTGCCAGCAGCCGGAGACAAACCTGGGGTCAGCCCCAGCATTTT. Protein sequence: CASSRRQTWGQPQHF. The V gene is TRBV7-8, the J gene TRBJ1-5; the D is unclear. The germline V gene has CDR1 SGHVS and CDR2 FQNEAQ. The CDR3 totals 15 residues. V was clipped by 5 bases and J by 6 bases, with 17 bases between them.

This clone has a single count. This sequence joins TRBV18 and TRBJ2-1; D is perhaps TRBD2 (5 bases). V lost 0 bases to trimming and J lost 10 bases, with 13 bases between them. The germline gives CDR1 KGHSH, CDR2 LQKENI. The CDR3 is made up of 14 amino acids. The CDR3 region is CASSPPSRGEEQFF. The CDR3, as DNA: TGTGCCAGCTCACCACCTAGCCGGGGTGAGGAGCAGTTCTTC. Variable domain in full (rest from reference TRBV18 and TRBJ2-1): NAGVMQNPRHLVRRRGQEARLRCSPMKGHSHVYWYRQLPEEGLKFMVYLQKENIIDESGMPKERFSAEFPKEGPSILRIQQVVRGDSAAYFCASSPPSRGEEQFFGPGTRLTVL.

This clone was detected a few times. The chain uses TRBV6-4 and TRBJ1-2; 7 positions match TRBD1. This CDR3 contains 14 residues. Germline CDR1 is MRHNA and CDR2 is SNTAGT. Trimming removed 0 bases from V and 6 bases from J; junction bases left unmatched: 4. The DNA for the CDR3 is TGTGCCAGCAGTGACTCTGAGGGGGCCGATGGCTACACCTTC. Residues: CASSDSEGADGYTF.

This clone appeared once. This sequence joins TRBV19 and TRBJ2-2; TRBD1 might be the D (5 bases). The CDR3 length is 17 residues. The germline gives CDR1 LNHDA, CDR2 SQIVND (reference sequence). V was shortened by 2 bases and J by 0 bases, with 13 bases between the two germline ends. The CDR3 nucleotides read TGTGCCAGTAGTATAAGGGTAATAGGGGCGAACACCGGGGAGCTGTTTTTT. This translates into CASSIRVIGANTGELFF.

J is TRBJ1-6 and V is TRBV5-8; 7 positions match TRBD1. CDR3 length: 15 amino acids. J gave up 7 bases and V 4 bases, and 8 bases lay outside the gene matches. The germline V gene has CDR1 SGHTS and CDR2 YDEGEE. The CDR3 nucleotides are TGTGCCAGCAGCCCACGGACAGGAATCAATTCACCCCTCCACTTT. Translated: CASSPRTGINSPLHF.

In this sample, this clone turned up once. The J gene is TRBJ1-4, the V gene TRBV18; a weak D match, TRBD1 (5 bases). CDR1 is KGHSH, CDR2 LQKENI, per germline. The CDR3 spans 13 residues. With 10 bases removed from V and 7 bases from J, the gap between germline ends came to 16 bases. In DNA form, the CDR3 reads TGTGCCACCTCTGGGGGGGTTGGTGAAAAACTGTTTTTT. Amino acid sequence: CATSGGVGEKLFF.

The V call is TRBV7-2, the J call TRBJ1-5; the D is unclear. In germline, CDR1 is SGHTA, CDR2 FQGNSA. The CDR3 totals 14 residues. V gave up 4 bases and J gave up 4 bases, with 11 bases separating them. The CDR3 DNA sequence: TGTGCCAGCAGCTATGACATCTTGAATCAGCCCCAGCATTTT. Translated, it gives CASSYDILNQPQHF.

The chain is built from TRBV10-3 and TRBJ2-7, with no clear D. Germline CDR1 ENHRY, CDR2 SYGVKD. This CDR3 is built from 13 residues. V was cut by 5 bases and J by 6 bases, with 14 bases left in between. The CDR3 region has the DNA TGTGCCATCAGTAGCGAGAGCTACACCGAGCAGTACTTC. This translates into CAISSESYTEQYF.

The chain is built from TRBV6-5 and TRBJ2-5; the match to TRBD1 covers 8 bases. The CDR3 length is 14 residues. V was pared by 5 bases and J by 5 bases, with 7 bases of the junction left unmatched. Germline V lookup: CDR1 MNHEY, CDR2 SVGAGI. The CDR3 sequence: CASSVAGGWETQYF. The DNA of the CDR3 is TGTGCCAGCAGTGTAGCAGGGGGCTGGGAGACCCAGTACTTC.

This clone was observed a single time. The chain has TRBV19 and TRBJ2-1, with 9 bases aligning to TRBD1. The CDR3 is 13 residues long. Germline assignment: CDR1 LNHDA and CDR2 SQIVND (reference sequence). V shed 4 bases, J shed 9 bases, and the junction held 4 bases outside the gene matches. CDR3 nucleotide sequence: TGTGCCAGTAGTAGGACAGGGGACGGTGAGCAGTTCTTC. Its translation: CASSRTGDGEQFF.

This clone was detected only a few times. A junction end diverges from the germline sequence, so it may reflect a read error. The chain recombines TRBV29-1 with TRBJ1-2; no clear D gene. Germline assignment: CDR1 SQVTM and CDR2 ANQGSEA. The CDR3 runs 12 residues. As DNA, the CDR3 is TGCAGCGTAGAAGCGGGTCCGCGAGGCTACACCTTC. It is translated as CSVEAGPRGYTF.

This chain joins TRBV5-4 and TRBJ2-7; either TRBD1 or TRBD2 may supply D (6 bases each). Trimming took off 0 bases at V and 0 bases at J, with 10 bases between the two ends. CDR1 and CDR2 from the germline V gene are SGHNT and YYREEE (reference sequence). This CDR3 has 15 residues. CDR3 residues: CASSLGRGSSYEQYF. CDR3 in DNA: TGTGCCAGCAGCTTGGGGAGGGGGAGCTCCTACGAGCAGTACTTC.

The chain joins TRBV6-1 to TRBJ1-6; 8 nucleotides align to TRBD1. The CDR3 is 14 residues long. Trimming cost V 7 bases and J 5 bases; bases outside gene matches: 4. Looked up from germline, CDR1 is MNHNS and CDR2 is SASEGT. This CDR3 is CASKLTGDNSPLHF. In DNA, the CDR3 is TGTGCCAGCAAGCTGACAGGGGATAATTCACCCCTCCACTTT.

V and J are TRBV9 and TRBJ2-6; 9 nucleotides agree with TRBD2. This CDR3 has 19 amino acids. Germline values: CDR1 SGDLS, CDR2 YYNGEE. Unmatched junction bases numbered 9, after V lost 2 bases and J lost 0 bases. CDR3 sequence: CASSVSRGGAYSGANVLTF. The DNA of the CDR3 is TGTGCCAGCAGCGTGTCTCGCGGGGGGGCCTACTCTGGGGCCAACGTCCTGACTTTC.

This clone was found once. V and J are TRBV15 and TRBJ2-4; D is perhaps TRBD1 (7 bases). Germline V gene data show CDR1 as LNHNV and CDR2 as YYDKDF (reference sequence). Trimming removed 4 bases from V and 6 bases from J, with 13 bases in between. There are 14 residues in the CDR3. This CDR3 reads CATSTRQGGNIQYF. The CDR3 DNA follows: TGTGCCACCAGCACTAGACAGGGAGGAAACATTCAGTACTTC.

This rearrangement joins TRBV7-8 to TRBJ2-3, with TRBD1 matching over 10 bases. Germline V gene lookup returns CDR1 SGHVS and CDR2 FQNEAQ. There are 16 residues in the CDR3. V was clipped by 5 bases and J by 2 bases; unmatched bases: 7. CDR3 in DNA: TGTGCCAGCAGCACCCGGACAGGGGGAAACACAGATACGCAGTATTTT. Translation gives CASSTRTGGNTDTQYF.

This chain joins TRBV2 and TRBJ2-5, with 8 bases aligning to TRBD2. Germline V gives CDR1 SNHLY, CDR2 FYNNEI. The CDR3 spans 15 residues. V shed 4 bases and J 2 bases; nucleotides not matched to a gene: 6. CDR3 DNA sequence: TGTGCCAGCAGTGTTATAGCGGGATGGCAAGAGACCCAGTACTTC. Translation gives CASSVIAGWQETQYF.

The V and J genes are TRBV2 and TRBJ2-6, with D hard to call. The CDR3 covers 15 residues. Trimming took 4 bases from V and 3 from J, leaving 10 bases between them. CDR1 and CDR2 (germline): SNHLY, FYNNEI. The CDR3, as DNA: TGTGCCAGCAGTGCTTTTTCTCTTGGGGCCAACGTCCTGACTTTC. Protein: CASSAFSLGANVLTF. The full variable domain, in which reference TRBV2 and TRBJ2-6 provide the parts outside the CDR3, is EPEVTQTPSHQVTQMGQEVILRCVPISNHLYFYWYRQILGQKVEFLVSFYNNEISEKSEIFDDQFSVERPDGSNFTLKIRSTKLEDSAMYFCASSAFSLGANVLTFGAGSRLTVL.

J is TRBJ1-2 and V is TRBV6-6, with 10 bases identical to TRBD1. The CDR3 totals 14 residues. Germline lookup yields CDR1 MNHNY and CDR2 SVGAGI (reference sequence). V shed 5 bases and J 7 bases; nucleotides not matched to a gene: 7. The CDR3 region has the DNA TGTGCCAGCAGTCACCGGACAGGGGGACGTGGCTACACCTTC. Protein product: CASSHRTGGRGYTF.

This clone is a singleton in its sample. The genes are TRBV6-6 and TRBJ1-1; D is ambiguous. The CDR3 has 13 amino acids. With 3 bases removed from V and 10 bases from J, the gap between germline ends came to 15 bases. Germline V lookup: CDR1 MNHNY, CDR2 SVGAGI (reference sequence). CDR3 protein: CASSYSGRVGAFF. In DNA form, the CDR3 reads TGTGCCAGCAGTTATTCTGGGAGGGTGGGAGCTTTCTTT.